Presented here are 23 T cell receptor beta chains from one specimen sequenced in a study of cytomegalovirus exposure and HLA in healthy donors. The repertoire was sequenced with immunoSEQ multiplex PCR; TCRdb's copy has only in-frame clones and lacks some. Altogether some 98,000 clones are present, more than 85% being singletons, with the ten largest covering around 6%. The sample was PBMCs. The source is a man younger than 30 in good health and CMV-seropositive.

The chain combines TRBV5-4 with TRBJ2-7, with D perhaps TRBD1 (6 bases). This CDR3 is 15 amino acids long. V was clipped by 5 bases and J by 5 bases, with 20 bases between them. Germline V gene data show CDR1 as SGHNT and CDR2 as YYREEE (reference sequence). The CDR3 loop is CASRESNTGSHEQYF. The DNA for the CDR3 is TGTGCCAGCAGAGAAAGTAATACAGGGTCCCACGAGCAGTACTTC.

In DNA, the CDR3 is TGTGCCAGCAGCTTAGGACTAGCGAACTCCTACGAGCAGTACTTC. It yields the protein CASSLGLANSYEQYF. The rearrangement joins TRBV7-2 to TRBJ2-7, with 8 bases identical to TRBD2. Germline V gene lookup returns CDR1 SGHTA and CDR2 FQGNSA. The V gene end was trimmed by 1 base and the J gene end by 0 bases; junction bases not matched to a gene: 2. The CDR3 has 15 amino acids.

This clone has a single count. This sequence joins TRBV28 and TRBJ2-5, with a tentative D call TRBD2 (6 bases). Looked up from germline, CDR1 is MDHEN and CDR2 is SYDVKM. The CDR3 extends over 12 amino acids. The ends were cut back, 6 bases at V and 7 bases at J, with 12 bases in the middle. The CDR3 DNA reads TGTGCCAGCAGGGCCGGGAGACGGACCCAGTACTTC. Translated, it gives CASRAGRRTQYF.

J is TRBJ2-3 and V is TRBV7-3, with 12 bases fitting TRBD2. Germline V lookup: CDR1 SGHTA, CDR2 FQGTGA. Unmatched junction bases numbered 10, after V lost 1 base and J lost 2 bases. The CDR3 consists of 19 residues. The CDR3 reads CASSLSLLAGGPDTDTQYF. CDR3 nucleotides: TGTGCCAGCAGCTTAAGCCTTCTAGCGGGAGGGCCGGACACAGATACGCAGTATTTT.

This chain links TRBV25-1 with TRBJ2-3; 7 bases align to TRBD2. The CDR3 length is 15 residues. Germline V gene lookup returns CDR1 MGHDK and CDR2 SYGVNS. Losses at the gene ends were 1 base for V and 5 bases for J; bases not matched to a gene: 6. The CDR3 loop reads CASSELGRGIDTQYF. In DNA, the CDR3 is TGTGCCAGCAGTGAATTGGGGCGGGGGATAGATACGCAGTATTTT.

This rearrangement joins TRBV6-4 to TRBJ2-2; D may be TRBD2 (5 bases). CDR1 and CDR2 (germline): MRHNA, SNTAGT. The germline V and J ends were trimmed by 3 bases and 3 bases, with 8 bases remaining between them. The CDR3 runs to 14 residues. CDR3: CASSEGEDTGELFF. CDR3 in DNA: TGTGCCAGCAGTGAGGGAGAGGACACCGGGGAGCTGTTTTTT.

CDR3 sequence reads: CASSFLQQGGVLTF. The DNA of the CDR3 is TGTGCCAGCAGCTTTCTCCAACAGGGTGGCGTCCTGACTTTC. V and J are TRBV7-3 and TRBJ2-6; D possibly corresponds to TRBD1 (6 bases). Germline V gene sequence: CDR1 SGHTA, CDR2 FQGTGA. Deletions cut 3 bases from V and 12 bases from J, with 15 bases between. The CDR3 spans 14 residues.

The chain carries TRBV7-9 and TRBJ2-3; TRBD1 is a possible D gene (6 bases). The V gene's germline CDR1 is SEHNR and CDR2 FQNEAQ (reference sequence). This CDR3 has 15 amino acids. The V and J ends lost 4 bases and 1 base respectively, with 12 bases between them. The CDR3 spells CASSYDSGGTDTQYF. The CDR3 nucleotides read TGTGCCAGCAGCTACGATTCAGGGGGCACAGATACGCAGTATTTT.

This sequence joins TRBV7-2 and TRBJ1-2, with 7 bases that match TRBD1. Germline assignment: CDR1 SGHTA and CDR2 FQGNSA. Germline trimming cut 5 bases from V and 6 bases from J; bases unmatched to any gene: 12. The CDR3 is 15 amino acids. The CDR3 region is CASSDQGQSYHGYTF. The CDR3 coding sequence is TGTGCCAGCAGCGACCAGGGACAGTCTTACCATGGCTACACCTTC.

This chain links TRBV9 with TRBJ2-3; 10 positions agree with TRBD2. CDR1 is SGDLS, CDR2 YYNGEE, per germline. This CDR3 is 15 amino acids long. V gave up 2 bases and J gave up 4 bases; unmatched junction bases: 4. The CDR3 nucleotides are TGTGCCAGCAGCGTCAGCGGGGGGGCCGCAGATACGCAGTATTTT. Protein: CASSVSGGAADTQYF.

V usage is TRBV18 and J usage is TRBJ2-3, with TRBD1 matching 7 bases. CDR1 is KGHSH and CDR2 is LQKENI in the germline V gene. The CDR3 has 15 amino acids. V lost 3 bases to trimming and J lost 5 bases; unmatched junction nucleotides: 8. The CDR3 region is CASSPTTGVGDTQYF. The CDR3 coding sequence is TGTGCCAGCTCACCCACAACAGGGGTGGGAGATACGCAGTATTTT.

The J gene is TRBJ2-3, the V gene TRBV28, with 7 bases matching TRBD1. CDR1 and CDR2 from the germline V gene are MDHEN and SYDVKM. The junction had 11 bases not matched to a gene; V was cut back by 5 bases and J by 0 bases. The CDR3 runs 17 residues. The CDR3 sequence is CASSRTQQGISTDTQYF. DNA of the CDR3: TGTGCCAGCAGTCGGACTCAACAGGGGATTAGCACAGATACGCAGTATTTT.

The count of this clone is one. The CDR3, as DNA: TGTGCCAGCAGTTACGGTACCCTCGGGGGTGAGCAGTACTTC. It specifies CASSYGTLGGEQYF. This chain connects TRBV6-5 to TRBJ2-7; possibly TRBD2 for D (6 bases). The germline CDR1 and CDR2 sequences are MNHEY and SVGAGI. This CDR3 contains 14 residues. V lost 2 bases to trimming and J lost 7 bases, with 15 bases between them.

V gene TRBV4-1 combines with J gene TRBJ1-1; D may be TRBD1 (5 bases). This CDR3 is 16 amino acids long. Germline V gives CDR1 MGHRA, CDR2 YSYEKL. V was pared by 3 bases and J by 1 base, with 15 bases between. CDR3 sequence reads: CASSQIPGGRNTEAFF. The CDR3 DNA sequence: TGCGCCAGCAGCCAGATACCGGGGGGGAGGAACACTGAAGCTTTCTTT.

V is TRBV6-5 and J is TRBJ1-4; 7 positions agree with TRBD1. The V gene's germline CDR1 is MNHEY and CDR2 SVGAGI. There are 14 residues in the CDR3. V lost 5 bases and J lost 4; bases outside the gene matches: 4. The CDR3 coding sequence is TGTGCCAGCAGTAAGGGGGCGGTTAATGAAAAACTGTTTTTT. Its protein product is CASSKGAVNEKLFF.

V usage is TRBV29-1 and J usage is TRBJ2-7; D is perhaps TRBD1 (6 bases). The V end lost 6 bases, the J end lost 0 bases, and 15 bases lay between the germline ends. The CDR3 loop spans 14 amino acids. CDR1 and CDR2 from the germline V gene are SQVTM and ANQGSEA. The CDR3 DNA is TGCAGCGTCCGCAGGGGATATGACTCCTACGAGCAGTACTTC. It specifies CSVRRGYDSYEQYF.

V usage is TRBV11-1 and J usage is TRBJ2-5; TRBD1 agrees at 7 bases. Germline CDR1 reads SGHAT; CDR2 reads FQDESV (reference sequence). With V trimmed by 3 bases and J by 4 bases, 8 bases remained unmatched. The CDR3 totals 15 residues. CDR3 coding DNA: TGTGCCAGCAGCTTTTACTCAGACAGGGTAGAGACCCAGTACTTC. Translation: CASSFYSDRVETQYF.

The rearrangement links TRBV10-3 to TRBJ1-1, with TRBD1 as a possible D gene (5 bases). The CDR3 loop spans 14 amino acids. The germline CDR1 and CDR2 sequences are ENHRY and SYGVKD. V shed 5 bases and J shed 1 base, with 11 bases lying between them. The CDR3 here is CAISTDTENTEAFF. For the CDR3, the DNA is TGTGCCATCAGTACGGACACTGAGAACACTGAAGCTTTCTTT.

The chain carries TRBV4-1 and TRBJ2-7; D gene unclear. Germline lookup yields CDR1 MGHRA and CDR2 YSYEKL. Trimming shortened V by 4 bases and J by 2 bases, and 9 bases separated the two germline ends. This CDR3 region has 13 residues. The CDR3 DNA follows: TGCGCCAGCAGCCCCCAGATAACCTACGAGCAGTACTTC. Translating gives CASSPQITYEQYF.

The chain has TRBV2 and TRBJ2-7; a weak D match, TRBD1 (5 bases). V was shortened by 7 bases and J by 0 bases, with 16 bases between the two germline ends. Germline V gene data show CDR1 as SNHLY and CDR2 as FYNNEI. The CDR3 totals 15 residues. The CDR3 spells CASKKGLTSSYEQYF. Here the CDR3 DNA reads TGTGCCAGCAAGAAGGGGCTTACGAGCTCCTACGAGCAGTACTTC.

V is TRBV5-6 and J is TRBJ1-3; tentatively, D is TRBD1 (5 bases). The V end was cut by 6 bases, the J end by 3 bases, with 13 bases between. This CDR3 contains 14 residues. CDR1 is SGHDT and CDR2 is YYEEEE in the germline V gene. CDR3 in DNA: TGTGCCAGCACCGCCGACAGTGGTGGAAACACCATATATTTT. This translates into CASTADSGGNTIYF.

The V call is TRBV11-1, the J call TRBJ2-7, with TRBD1 matching over 7 bases. J gave up 2 bases and V 6 bases, and 4 bases lay outside the gene matches. The CDR3 has 13 residues. Per the germline V gene, CDR1 is SGHAT and CDR2 is FQDESV (reference sequence). CDR3 amino acids: CASSRDRPYEQYF. CDR3 in DNA: TGTGCCAGCAGTAGGGACAGACCCTACGAGCAGTACTTC.

In its sample, this clone was seen once. The V gene is TRBV4-2, the J gene TRBJ2-5; 10 nucleotides line up with TRBD2. This CDR3 is 16 amino acids long. Trimming removed 0 bases from V and 7 bases from J; junction bases left unmatched: 8. Germline CDR1 is LGHNA and CDR2 is YNFKEQ. This CDR3 reads CASSQDQRGGGRTQYF. CDR3 in DNA: TGTGCCAGCAGCCAAGATCAGCGGGGGGGTGGTAGGACCCAGTACTTC.